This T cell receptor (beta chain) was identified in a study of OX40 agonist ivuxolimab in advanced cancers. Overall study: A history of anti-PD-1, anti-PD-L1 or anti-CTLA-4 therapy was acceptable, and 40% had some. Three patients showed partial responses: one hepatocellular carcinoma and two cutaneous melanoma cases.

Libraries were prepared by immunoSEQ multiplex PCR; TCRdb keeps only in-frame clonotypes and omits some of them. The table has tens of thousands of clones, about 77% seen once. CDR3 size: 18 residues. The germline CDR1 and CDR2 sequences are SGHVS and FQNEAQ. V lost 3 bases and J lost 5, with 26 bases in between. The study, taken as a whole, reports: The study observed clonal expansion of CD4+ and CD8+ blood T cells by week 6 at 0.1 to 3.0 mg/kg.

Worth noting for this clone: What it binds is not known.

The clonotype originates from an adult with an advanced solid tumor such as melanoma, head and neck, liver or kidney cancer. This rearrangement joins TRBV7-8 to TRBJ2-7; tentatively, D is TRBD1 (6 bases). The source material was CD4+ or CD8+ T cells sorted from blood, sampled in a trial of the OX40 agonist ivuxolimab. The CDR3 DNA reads TGTGCCAGCAGCTTGGTGGACGTTGACAGGACCTTCTTGAACGAGCAGTACTTC. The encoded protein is CASSLVDVDRTFLNEQYF.